This entry describes one TCR beta chain. Its antigen is unidentified. This CDR3 region has 13 residues. The V gene's germline CDR1 is SGHTA and CDR2 FQGNSA. The method, 5' RACE with UMI labels, was used to prepare the TRB cDNA libraries. TCRdb re-called the 5' RACE reads; one entry per CDR3 protein, DNA not given. The listing records roughly 110,000 distinct CDR3 sequences. The data were taken from a study of CXCR3-negative and CXCR3-positive naive CD8 T cells. In triplicate, each CD8+ T cell subset was sorted at around 290,000 cells per replicate. Identification of naive CD8+ T cells rested on CD45RO-CCR7+CD27+CD95- status. Study outcomes and limitations: Diversity ran similarly high across both naive subsets but far lower in memory CD8+ cells. More hydrophobic TRB CDR3s were found in CXCR3-positive naive cells than in CXCR3-negative naive cells. From TRB CDR3 properties, TCR strength was inferred; surface CD5 did not differ between naive subsets.

The TCR sequence derives from a human donor in good health. Some clones in this sample may be carry-over from other donors' samples. What was sequenced was naive CXCR3+ CD8+ T cells from blood. The subset is: CD45RO-CCR7+CD27+CD95- naive CD8+ T cells expressing CXCR3 (TNR3+). The chain recombines TRBV7-2 with TRBJ2-3; the D call of TRBD1 rests on TCRdb alone, since no DNA is present to check it. The CDR3 region is CASLAGASDTQYF.